This TCR beta chain is drawn from a study of PD-L1 blockade in urothelial cancer (dated by TCRdb to 2016 to 2017). Broadly, across the study: Therapy was started around 2014 for all patients, and atezolizumab 1,200 mg was administered intravenously every 3 weeks. An ECOG performance status of 0 or 1 was recorded for the patients, and 0 to 3 prior chemotherapy regimens had been received by the patients. Blood samples gave median yields of 141,255 T cells and over 80,000 unique TCRs, along with a median clonality of about 0.084. Approximately 30 patients had pretreatment blood TCR-seq, about 25 had at least one posttreatment blood collection, and about 25 had tumor TCR-seq. About 85% of the roughly 30 patients were males with bladder-origin urothelial cancer, and about 65% of the 29 reported a prior smoking history. Under 10 patients achieved durable clinical benefit and approximately 20 did not. Pretreatment tumor samples, along with matched peripheral blood serially collected before and after atezolizumab treatment, were subjected to TCR sequencing. Somatic, immune and clinical correlates of response to PD-L1 blockade with atezolizumab in urothelial cancer were the focus of an exploratory multi-omic analysis. Progression-free survival longer than 6 months counted as durable clinical benefit, and TCR features were additionally tested against both progression-free and overall survival. In the same patients, whole exome sequencing and RNA sequencing of pretreatment tumors were performed in addition to TCR sequencing. Blood samples were analyzed at two time points: 3 weeks after treatment start (second dose) and 6 weeks after treatment start. Overall study results and their limits: Improved progression-free and overall survival was found to be associated with pretreatment peripheral blood TCR clonality below the median. Because the sample size was small (n of about 30) and many of the analyses were exploratory, the results are meant to be hypothesis-generating. Patients with durable benefit showed greater expansion of tumor-associated TCR clones in peripheral blood 3 weeks after starting treatment (n ≈ 20, p = 0.022).

The CDR3 contains 16 residues, cysteine and phenylalanine counted. Only CDR3 DNA remains: 48 bases, in frame from the first base. Sequences MNHNY (CDR1) and SVGAGI (CDR2) are obtained from the germline V gene (reference sequence). V lost 6 bases and J lost 2 bases, and the count of bases not matched to a germline gene is 8. Each PCR received spiked-in synthetic TCR analog templates so that absolute template abundance could be estimated from read counts. TCRbeta CDR3 regions were amplified from genomic DNA with bias-controlled V and J gene primers using the immunoSEQ assay. Sequencing of rearranged TCRbeta segments was performed at approximately 20X coverage. Concerning the study's data processing: Sequencing errors were corrected by clustering, and CDR3s were annotated against IMGT so that V, D and J genes could be assigned. Out-of-frame and stop-codon sequences were excluded, and only productive TCRbeta rearrangements were used in downstream analyses. To compute clonality, Shannon entropy was normalized by the log of the number of unique productive sequences and then subtracted from one. Clones differing between time points or between blood and tumor were identified using Fisher's exact test with Benjamini-Hochberg correction, with an adjusted p below 0.01 applied as the threshold. TCRdb limited this immuneACCESS table to in-frame rearrangements with V and J called. A share of clones is missing; checked studies link under half to unresolved V genes, and the rest is unexplained. V, J and clone size are those of that table, while D and trimming were read from the DNA. The sample has 85,000 to 100,000 clones on record, 90% of them singletons. In total, the top ten clones hold approximately 9% of the sample.

A note on this clone: The clone's antigen remains unknown. Base-call qualities are not available, and no considerably larger clone is one nucleotide away.

The cohort included 25 to 35 patients with locally advanced or metastatic urothelial carcinoma who were treated at Memorial Sloan Kettering on a trial protocol. Peripheral blood mononuclear cells were collected pretreatment and during treatment, at between 1 and 8 total time points per patient. The Qiagen DNeasy Blood extraction kit was used to purify genomic DNA from total PBMCs and tumor samples. Collected pretreatment and during treatment, PBMCs were isolated and stored as previously described. This receptor was identified in a man in his 60s with urothelial cancer. The sequenced sample was PBMCs, obtained around atezolizumab (anti-PD-L1) treatment. The chain couples TRBV6-6 to TRBJ1-5, with 9 bases matching TRBD1. The CDR3 loop reads CASSHGRTGGNQPQHF. The nucleotide sequence is given as TGTGCCAGCAGCCACGGGCGGACAGGGGGCAATCAGCCCCAGCATTTT.